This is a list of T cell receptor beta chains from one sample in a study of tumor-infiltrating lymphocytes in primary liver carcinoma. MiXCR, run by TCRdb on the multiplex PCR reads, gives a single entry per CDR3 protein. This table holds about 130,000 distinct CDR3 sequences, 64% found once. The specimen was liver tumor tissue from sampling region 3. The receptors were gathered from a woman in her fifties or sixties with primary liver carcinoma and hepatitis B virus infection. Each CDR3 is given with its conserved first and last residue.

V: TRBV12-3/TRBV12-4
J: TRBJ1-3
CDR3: CTSSPWGTGGNTIYF

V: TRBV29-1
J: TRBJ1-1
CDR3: CSVQYGQNTEAFF

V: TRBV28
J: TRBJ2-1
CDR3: CASSPVRGRENNEQFF

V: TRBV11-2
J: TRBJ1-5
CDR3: CASSYSLGQPRHF

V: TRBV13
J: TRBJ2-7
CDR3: CASSGVGAKYEQYF

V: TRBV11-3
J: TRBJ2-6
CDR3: CASSFGGSTGVNVLTF

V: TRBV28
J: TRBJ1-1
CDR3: CASSRRGGFPQGRPGEAFF

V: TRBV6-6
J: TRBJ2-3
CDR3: CASRVAGGPTDTQYF

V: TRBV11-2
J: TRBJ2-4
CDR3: CASSLARRAGIFQYF

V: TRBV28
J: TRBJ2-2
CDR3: CAGTTVGGNTGELFF

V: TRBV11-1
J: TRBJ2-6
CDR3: CASNFTADSGTNVLTF

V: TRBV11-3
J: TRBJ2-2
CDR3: CASSPGLTGGNTGELFF

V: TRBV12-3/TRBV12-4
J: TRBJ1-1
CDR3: CASNPGVNTEAFF

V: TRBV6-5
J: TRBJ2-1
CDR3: CASSYAAGGTSYNEQFF

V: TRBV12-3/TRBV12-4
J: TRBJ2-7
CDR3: CASSRTKSNEQYF

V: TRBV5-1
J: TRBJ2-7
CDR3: CASSLGYRGPKVYEQYF

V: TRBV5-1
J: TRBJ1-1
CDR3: CASSIDGGTEAFF

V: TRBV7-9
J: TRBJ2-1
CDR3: CASSLDTPRAGATLWNEQFF

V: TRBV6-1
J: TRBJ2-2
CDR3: CASSTGGSTGELPF

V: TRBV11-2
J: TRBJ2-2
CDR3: CTSSPPQGPTWEPFF

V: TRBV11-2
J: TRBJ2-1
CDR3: CASNPSSRYREQFF

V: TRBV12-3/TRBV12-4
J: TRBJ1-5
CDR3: CVSSLRSSDNQPQHF

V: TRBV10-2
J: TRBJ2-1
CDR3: CASTTGTGAYNGQFF

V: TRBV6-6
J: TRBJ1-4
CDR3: CVSSTPGQGGGEKLSF

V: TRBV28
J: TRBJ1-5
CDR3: CASTLRTFSQPQHF

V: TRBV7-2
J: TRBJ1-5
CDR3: CASSPEFGPQHF

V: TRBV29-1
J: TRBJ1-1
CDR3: CSVDSQMSMNTEAFF

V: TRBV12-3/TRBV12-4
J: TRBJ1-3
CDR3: CATIQGTSGNAIYF

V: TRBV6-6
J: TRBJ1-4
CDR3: CASSYSGLKGEKLFF

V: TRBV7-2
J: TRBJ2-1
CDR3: CASSLDFSSYNEQFF

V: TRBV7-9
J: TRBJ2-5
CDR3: CASSLAAETQYF

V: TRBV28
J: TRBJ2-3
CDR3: CASSLPGNPDTQYF

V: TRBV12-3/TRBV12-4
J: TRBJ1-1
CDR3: CASRPSTVNTEAFF

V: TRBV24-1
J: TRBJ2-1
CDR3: CATSDPAGTSGRGRYNEQFF

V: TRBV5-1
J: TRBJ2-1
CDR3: CASSFLAGPHNEQFF

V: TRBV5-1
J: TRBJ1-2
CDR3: CASSAEYRVGGYTF

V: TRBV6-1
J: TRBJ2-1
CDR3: CATEERSLYNEQFF